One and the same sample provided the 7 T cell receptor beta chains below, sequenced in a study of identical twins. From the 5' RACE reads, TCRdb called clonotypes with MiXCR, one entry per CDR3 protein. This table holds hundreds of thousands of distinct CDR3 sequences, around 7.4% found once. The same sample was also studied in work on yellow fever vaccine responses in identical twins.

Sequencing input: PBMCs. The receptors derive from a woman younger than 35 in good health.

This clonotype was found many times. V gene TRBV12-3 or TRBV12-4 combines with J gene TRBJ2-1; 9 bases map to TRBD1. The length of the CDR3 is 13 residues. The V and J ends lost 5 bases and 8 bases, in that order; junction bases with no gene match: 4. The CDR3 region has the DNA TGTGCCAGCAGTACGCGACAGGGGGATGAGCAGTTCTTC. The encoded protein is CASSTRQGDEQFF.

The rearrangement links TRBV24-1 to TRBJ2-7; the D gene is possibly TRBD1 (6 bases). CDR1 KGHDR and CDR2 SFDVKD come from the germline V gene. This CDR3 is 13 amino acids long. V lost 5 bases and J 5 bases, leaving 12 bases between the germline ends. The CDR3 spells CATSGPGVDEQYF. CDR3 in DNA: TGTGCCACCAGTGGACCAGGGGTCGACGAGCAGTACTTC.

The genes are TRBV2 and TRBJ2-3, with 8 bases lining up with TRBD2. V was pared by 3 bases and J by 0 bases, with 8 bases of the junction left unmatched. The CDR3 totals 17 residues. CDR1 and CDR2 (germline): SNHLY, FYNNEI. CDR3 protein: CASSEGLEGGSTDTQYF. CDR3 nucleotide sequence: TGTGCCAGCAGTGAGGGACTAGAGGGGGGCAGCACAGATACGCAGTATTTT.

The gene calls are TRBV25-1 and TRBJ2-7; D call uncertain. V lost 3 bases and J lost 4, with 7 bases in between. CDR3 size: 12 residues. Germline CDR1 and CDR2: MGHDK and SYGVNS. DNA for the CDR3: TGTGCCAGCAGTGATTTCGGTTACGAGCAGTACTTC. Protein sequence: CASSDFGYEQYF.

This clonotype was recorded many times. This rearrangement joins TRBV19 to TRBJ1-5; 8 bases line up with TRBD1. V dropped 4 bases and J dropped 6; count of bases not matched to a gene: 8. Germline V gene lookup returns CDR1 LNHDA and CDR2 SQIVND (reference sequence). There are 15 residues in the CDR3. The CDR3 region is CASSNRDRFVQPQHF. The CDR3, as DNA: TGTGCCAGTAGTAACCGGGACAGGTTCGTTCAGCCCCAGCATTTT.

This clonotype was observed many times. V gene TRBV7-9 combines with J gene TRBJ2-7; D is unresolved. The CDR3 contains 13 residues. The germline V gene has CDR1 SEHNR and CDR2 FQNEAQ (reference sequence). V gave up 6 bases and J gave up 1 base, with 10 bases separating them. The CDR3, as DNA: TGTGCCAGCAGTTTATTGGGGTCCTACGAGCAGTACTTC. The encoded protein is CASSLLGSYEQYF. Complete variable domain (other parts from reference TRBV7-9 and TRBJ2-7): DTGVSQNPRHKITKRGQNVTFRCDPISEHNRLYWYRQTLGQGPEFLTYFQNEAQLEKSRLLSDRFSAERPKGSFSTLEIQRTEQGDSAMYLCASSLLGSYEQYFGPGTRLTVT.

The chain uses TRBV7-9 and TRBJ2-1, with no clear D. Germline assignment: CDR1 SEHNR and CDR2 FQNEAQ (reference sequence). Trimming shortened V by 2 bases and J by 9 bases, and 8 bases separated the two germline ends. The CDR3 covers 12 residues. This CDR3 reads CASSLTYGEQFF. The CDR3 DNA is TGTGCCAGCAGCTTAACTTATGGTGAGCAGTTCTTC.